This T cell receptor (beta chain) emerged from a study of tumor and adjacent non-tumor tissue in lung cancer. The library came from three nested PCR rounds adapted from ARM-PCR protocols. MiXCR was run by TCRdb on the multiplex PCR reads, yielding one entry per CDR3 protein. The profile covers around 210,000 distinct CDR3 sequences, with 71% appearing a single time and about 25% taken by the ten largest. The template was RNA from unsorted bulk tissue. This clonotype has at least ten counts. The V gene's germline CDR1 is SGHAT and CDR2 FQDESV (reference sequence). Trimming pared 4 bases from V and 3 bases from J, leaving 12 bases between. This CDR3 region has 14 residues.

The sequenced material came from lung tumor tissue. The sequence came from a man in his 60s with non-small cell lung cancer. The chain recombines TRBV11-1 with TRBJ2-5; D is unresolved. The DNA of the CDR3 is TGTGCCAGCAGCTCCCGGACCGGTGAAGAGACCCAGTACTTC. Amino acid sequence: CASSSRTGEETQYF.